This T cell receptor beta chain stems from a study of blood T cell repertoires in COVID-19. Repertoires were generated with immunoSEQ multiplex PCR, while TCRdb's copy carries only in-frame clones and drops some. The profile covers hundreds of thousands of clones, with 70% to 90% appearing a single time and about 2.1% taken by the ten largest. V was trimmed by 1 base and J by 1 base, leaving 13 bases between them. Germline V gene data show CDR1 as SEHNR and CDR2 as FQNEAQ (reference sequence). The CDR3 is made up of 16 amino acids. The gene calls are TRBV7-9 and TRBJ1-2; D is unclear. The sample was PBMCs or T cells enriched from blood (not recorded which). The sequence was collected from a man aged 35-49 years in a cohort exposed to, infected with or recovered from COVID-19 (not recorded which). The CDR3 reads CASSLGPGDRNYGYTF. Here the CDR3 DNA reads TGTGCCAGCAGCTTAGGGCCGGGAGACCGTAACTATGGCTACACCTTC. The full variable domain, its missing parts supplied by reference TRBV7-9 and TRBJ1-2, is DTGVSQNPRHKITKRGQNVTFRCDPISEHNRLYWYRQTLGQGPEFLTYFQNEAQLEKSRLLSDRFSAERPKGSFSTLEIQRTEQGDSAMYLCASSLGPGDRNYGYTFGSGTRLTVV.